This section outlines one T cell receptor beta chain sequence together with its context. The CDR3 length is 15 residues. Unmatched junction bases numbered 7, after V lost 4 bases and J lost 6 bases. The germline V gene encodes CDR1 MNHNS and CDR2 SASEGT. The sample is drawn from a study of technical replicates of blood from several donors. Method: immunoSEQ multiplex PCR; TCRdb's copy keeps in-frame clones and lacks some. The table records about 93,000 clones, roughly 96% of them present only once. The rearrangement links TRBV6-1 to TRBJ1-5; 9 bases align to TRBD1. Source material: T cells isolated from PBMCs. This sequence originates from a human donor in good health. CDR3 in amino acids: CASSGETGGIQPQHF. The CDR3 region has the DNA TGTGCCAGCAGTGGGGAGACAGGGGGAATTCAGCCCCAGCATTTT.